This T cell receptor (beta chain) is from a study of T cell clonotyping in hematopoietic cell transplantation. In its sample, this clone was seen once. Antigen unknown. Time point reported: recipient sample about 28 days before transplant, after cytoreduction. Recipients were bled about 28 days pretransplant and at posttransplant days 30, 100, 180. Some clones are missing from TCRdb's copy, which holds only in-frame ones; the method was immunoSEQ multiplex PCR. The sample shows approximately 44,000 clones, approximately 78% of them seen only once. Study-wide results and limits: At the given depth, recipient repertoires were over 95% de novo clonotypes. Broader posttransplant TCR repertoire diversity was predicted by graft donor and pretransplant recipient Inverse Simpson Index values.

The material sequenced was peripheral blood mononuclear cells, taken before stem cell transplant. The source is a man aged 55 to 70 with myelodysplastic syndrome. Some clones in this sample may be carry-over from other donors' samples.

The CDR3: CAISESGNRPYEQYF. For the CDR3, the DNA is TGTGCCATCAGTGAGTCGGGTAACAGGCCGTACGAGCAGTACTTC. The gene calls are TRBV10-3 and TRBJ2-7; D might be TRBD1 (5 bases). This CDR3 is 15 amino acids long. V was clipped by 0 bases and J by 4 bases, with 13 bases between them. The V gene's germline CDR1 is ENHRY and CDR2 SYGVKD.